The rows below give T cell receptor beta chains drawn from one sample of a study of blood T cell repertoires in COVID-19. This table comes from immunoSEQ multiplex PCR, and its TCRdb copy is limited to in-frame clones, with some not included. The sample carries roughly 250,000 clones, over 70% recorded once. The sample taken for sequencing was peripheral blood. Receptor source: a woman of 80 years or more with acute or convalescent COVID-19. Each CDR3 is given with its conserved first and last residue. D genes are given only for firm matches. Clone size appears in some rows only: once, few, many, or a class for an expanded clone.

CASSERLAGLSGAFF | TGTGCCAGCAGTGAAAGGCTAGCAGGTTTGAGTGGAGCTTTCTTT | TRBJ1-1 | TRBV2 | - | -
CSASFETPRGKLFF | TGCAGTGCTAGTTTCGAGACACCTCGGGGAAAACTGTTTTTT | TRBJ1-4 | TRBV20-1 | - | -
CASSDMRDLTDTQYF | TGTGCCAGCAGTGATATGCGGGACCTCACAGATACGCAGTATTTT | TRBJ2-3 | TRBV2 | - | -
CASSLGNSGGGYTF | TGTGCCAGCAGCTTAGGTAACTCGGGTGGCGGCTACACCTTC | TRBJ1-2 | TRBV11-2 | - | -
CASSLERGAVGEAFF | TGCGCCAGCAGCTTGGAACGGGGGGCGGTGGGTGAAGCTTTCTTT | TRBJ1-1 | TRBV5-1 | - | -
CASSFSGPNYGYTF | TGTGCCAGCAGTTTTTCAGGGCCTAACTATGGCTACACCTTC | TRBJ1-2 | TRBV27 | - | -
CASRPWGGSDTQYF | TGTGCCAGCAGGCCATGGGGGGGCTCAGATACGCAGTATTTT | TRBJ2-3 | TRBV7-9 | once | -
CSASPPSGGYNEQFF | TGCAGTGCTAGTCCCCCCTCGGGGGGATACAATGAGCAGTTCTTC | TRBJ2-1 | TRBV20-1 | - | TRBD2
CASSPAGNYGYTF | TGTGCCAGCTCCCCAGCAGGAAACTATGGCTACACCTTC | TRBJ1-2 | TRBV6-6 | - | -
CASSLGVGSSARDTQYF | TGCGCCAGCAGCCTAGGGGTCGGGTCTTCGGCGCGGGATACGCAGTATTTT | TRBJ2-3 | TRBV5-1 | few | -
CASSLGATRQYF | TGTGCCAGCAGTTTAGGGGCGACTAGGCAGTACTTC | TRBJ2-7 | TRBV12-3/TRBV12-4 | - | -
CASSPPAGNTGELFF | TGTGCCAGCTCACCACCTGCAGGGAACACCGGGGAGCTGTTTTTT | TRBJ2-2 | TRBV18 | - | -
CASSQGSRTGVRNTIYF | TGTGCCAGCAGCCAAGGTTCCCGCACAGGGGTGAGAAACACCATATATTTT | TRBJ1-3 | TRBV3-1/TRBV3-2 | - | TRBD1